This T cell receptor beta chain was captured by sequencing in a study of T-cell memory formation after mild COVID-19. Constant-segment-primed 5'RACE gave TCR alpha and TCR beta cDNA libraries with sample barcodes and UMIs. MiXCR, applied by TCRdb to the 5' RACE reads, yields one record per CDR3 protein. The repertoire consists of roughly 560,000 distinct CDR3 sequences, with approximately 20% occurring once and the leading ten covering roughly an eighth. As concerns this clonotype: The antigen is unknown.

V was shortened by 0 bases and J by 4 bases, with 9 bases between the two germline ends. This CDR3 contains 14 residues. The germline gives CDR1 MNHEY, CDR2 SVGAGI. Study findings and constraints: Shrinking CD4+ clones were chiefly CM and EM; CD8+ ones were chiefly EMRA. Clones contracting over day 15 to 85 were CD4/CD8 balanced, with later expanders leaning CD4+.

The material sequenced was PBMCs or a T cell subset sorted from them (not recorded which). The chain couples TRBV6-5 to TRBJ1-2, with unresolved D. This sequence originates from an adult woman who had mild COVID-19 (a few samples of this study predate the infection). Cell type and time point are not known. The DNA for the CDR3 is TGTGCCAGCAGTTACTCGGGAGAGACCTATGGCTACACCTTC. This gives the protein CASSYSGETYGYTF.